This T cell receptor beta chain was captured in a study of T-cell reconstitution after alpha-beta-depleted transplantation in children. The ends lost 5 bases at V and 3 bases at J; junction bases unmatched: 2. The CDR3 runs to 12 residues. The germline V gene encodes CDR1 DFQATT and CDR2 SNEGSKA (reference sequence). Researchers prepared the TCRbeta library using unique molecular identifiers, the study reports. From the PCR reads, TCRdb called clonotypes with MiXCR, one entry per CDR3 protein. This repertoire shows some 590,000 distinct CDR3 sequences, more than 9% found once; its top ten account for roughly 3.9%.

This TCR was sampled from a human donor who donated a stem cell graft to a child with acute myeloid leukemia. The rearrangement links TRBV20-1 to TRBJ2-5; the match to TRBD1 covers 8 bases. The sample here was PBMCs from the stem cell graft donor, taken from the stem cell graft. The CDR3 bases are TGCAGTGCTTCGGACAGGGAAGAGACCCAGTACTTC. It codes for CSASDREETQYF.